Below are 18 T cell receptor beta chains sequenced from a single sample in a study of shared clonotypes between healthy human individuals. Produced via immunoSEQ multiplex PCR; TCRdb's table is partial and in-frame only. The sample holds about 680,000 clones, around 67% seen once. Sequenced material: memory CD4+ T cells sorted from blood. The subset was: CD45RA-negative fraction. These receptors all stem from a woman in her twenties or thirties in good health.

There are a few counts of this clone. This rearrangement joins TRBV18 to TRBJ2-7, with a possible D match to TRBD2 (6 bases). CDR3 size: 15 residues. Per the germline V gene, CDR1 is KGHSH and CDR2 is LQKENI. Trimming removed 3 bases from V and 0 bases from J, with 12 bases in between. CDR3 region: CASSPGLAISYEQYF. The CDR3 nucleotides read TGTGCCAGCTCACCTGGGCTAGCGATCTCCTACGAGCAGTACTTC.

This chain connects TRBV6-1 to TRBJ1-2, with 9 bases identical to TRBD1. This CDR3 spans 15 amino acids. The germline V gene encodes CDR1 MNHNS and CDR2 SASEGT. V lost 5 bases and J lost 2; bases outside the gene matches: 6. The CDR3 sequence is CASSLGTGRNYGYTF. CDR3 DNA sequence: TGTGCCAGCAGTTTAGGGACAGGGAGGAACTATGGCTACACCTTC.

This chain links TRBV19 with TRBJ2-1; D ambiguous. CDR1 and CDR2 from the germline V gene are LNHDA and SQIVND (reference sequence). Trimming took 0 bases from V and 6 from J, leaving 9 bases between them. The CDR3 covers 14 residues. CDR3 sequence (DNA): TGTGCCAGTAGTATAGAGAGAATAAGCAATGAGCAGTTCTTC. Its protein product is CASSIERISNEQFF.

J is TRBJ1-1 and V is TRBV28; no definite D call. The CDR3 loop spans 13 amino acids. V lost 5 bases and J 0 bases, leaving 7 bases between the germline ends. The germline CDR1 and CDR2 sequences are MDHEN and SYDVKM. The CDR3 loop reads CASSRELNTEAFF. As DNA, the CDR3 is TGTGCCAGCAGTAGAGAGTTGAACACTGAAGCTTTCTTT.

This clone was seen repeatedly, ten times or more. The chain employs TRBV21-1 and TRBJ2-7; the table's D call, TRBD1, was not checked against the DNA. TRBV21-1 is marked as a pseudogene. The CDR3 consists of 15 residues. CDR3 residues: CASSPRGTGEYEQYF. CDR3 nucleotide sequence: TGTGCCAGCAGCCCCAGAGGGACAGGGGAGTACGAGCAGTACTTC.

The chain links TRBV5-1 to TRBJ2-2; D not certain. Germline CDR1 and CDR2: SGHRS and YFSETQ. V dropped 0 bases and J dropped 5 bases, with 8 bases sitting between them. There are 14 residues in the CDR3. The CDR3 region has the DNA TGCGCCAGCAGCTTGGTAAGGAAGACCGGGGAGCTGTTTTTT. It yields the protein CASSLVRKTGELFF.

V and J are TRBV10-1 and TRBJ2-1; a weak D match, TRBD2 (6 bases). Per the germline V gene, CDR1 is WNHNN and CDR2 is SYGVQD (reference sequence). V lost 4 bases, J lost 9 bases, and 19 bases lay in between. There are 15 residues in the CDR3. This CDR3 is CASSVRVGGIGEQFF. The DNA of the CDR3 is TGCGCCAGCAGTGTTAGGGTCGGCGGGATCGGTGAGCAGTTCTTC.

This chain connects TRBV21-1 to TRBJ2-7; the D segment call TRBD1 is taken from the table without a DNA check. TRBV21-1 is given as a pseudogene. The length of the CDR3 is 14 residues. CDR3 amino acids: CASWDRGPSYEQYF. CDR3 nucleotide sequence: TGTGCCAGCTGGGACAGGGGTCCCTCCTACGAGCAGTACTTC.

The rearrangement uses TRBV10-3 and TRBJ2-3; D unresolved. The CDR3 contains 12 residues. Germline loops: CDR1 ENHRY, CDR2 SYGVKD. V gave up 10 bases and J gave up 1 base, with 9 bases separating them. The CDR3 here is CATDTGTDTQYF. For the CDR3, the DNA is TGTGCCACAGACACTGGCACAGATACGCAGTATTTT.

CDR3 nucleotide sequence: TGTGCCAGCAGTAACGACAGGGACACTGAAGCTTTCTTT. Amino acid sequence: CASSNDRDTEAFF. V is TRBV6-1 and J is TRBJ1-1; 7 nucleotides align to TRBD1. V dropped 5 bases and J dropped 3; count of bases not matched to a gene: 3. The germline V gene has CDR1 MNHNS and CDR2 SASEGT. The length of the CDR3 is 13 residues.

For the CDR3, the DNA is TGTGCCTGGAGTGCCCTTGACAGGGATGAAAAGCCCCAGCATTTT. It codes for CAWSALDRDEKPQHF. The chain joins TRBV30 to TRBJ1-5; 7 bases fit TRBD1. This CDR3 is 15 amino acids long. CDR1 and CDR2 (germline): GTSNPN, SVGIG (reference sequence). The V segment lost 1 base and the J segment 8 bases; nucleotides outside the gene matches: 11.

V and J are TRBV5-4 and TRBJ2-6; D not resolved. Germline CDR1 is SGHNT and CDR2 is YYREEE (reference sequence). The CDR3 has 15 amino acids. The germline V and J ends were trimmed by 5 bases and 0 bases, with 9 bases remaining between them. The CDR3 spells CASSSYFSGANVLTF. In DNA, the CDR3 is TGTGCCAGCAGTTCCTACTTCTCTGGGGCCAACGTCCTGACTTTC. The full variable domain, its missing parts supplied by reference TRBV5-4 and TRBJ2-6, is ETGVTQSPTHLIKTRGQQVTLRCSSQSGHNTVSWYQQALGQGPQFIFQYYREEENGRGNFPPRFSGLQFPNYSSELNVNALELDDSALYLCASSSYFSGANVLTFGAGSRLTVL.

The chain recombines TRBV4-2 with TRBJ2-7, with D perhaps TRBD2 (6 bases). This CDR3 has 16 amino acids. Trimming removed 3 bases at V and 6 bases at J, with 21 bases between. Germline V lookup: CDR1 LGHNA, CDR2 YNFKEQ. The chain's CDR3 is CASSQSPGLYPGEQYF. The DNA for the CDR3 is TGTGCCAGCAGCCAGTCCCCGGGACTCTATCCGGGCGAGCAGTACTTC.

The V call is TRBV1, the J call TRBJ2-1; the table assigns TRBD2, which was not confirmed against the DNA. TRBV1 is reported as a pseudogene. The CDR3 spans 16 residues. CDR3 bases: TGCACCAGCAGCATCGGGACTGGGGTGGGGAACAATGAGCAGTTCTTC. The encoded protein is CTSSIGTGVGNNEQFF.

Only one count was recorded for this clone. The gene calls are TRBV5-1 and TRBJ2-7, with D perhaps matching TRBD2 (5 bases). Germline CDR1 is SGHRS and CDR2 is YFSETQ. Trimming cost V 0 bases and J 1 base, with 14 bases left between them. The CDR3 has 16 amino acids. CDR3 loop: CASSLVSSGYSYEQYF. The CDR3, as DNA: TGCGCCAGCAGCTTGGTTTCAAGCGGTTATTCCTACGAGCAGTACTTC.

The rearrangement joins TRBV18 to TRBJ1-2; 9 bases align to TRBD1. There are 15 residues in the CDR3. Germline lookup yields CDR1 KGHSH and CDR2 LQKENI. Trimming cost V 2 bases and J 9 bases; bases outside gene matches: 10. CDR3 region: CASSPNPGQGIRYTF. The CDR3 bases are TGTGCCAGCTCACCAAACCCGGGACAGGGAATCCGCTACACCTTC.

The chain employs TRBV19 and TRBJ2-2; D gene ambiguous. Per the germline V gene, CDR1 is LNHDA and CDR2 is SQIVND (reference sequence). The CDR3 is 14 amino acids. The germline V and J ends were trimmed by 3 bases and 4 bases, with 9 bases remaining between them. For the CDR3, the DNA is TGTGCCAGTAGTATCTCCGGTAGCACCGGGGAGCTGTTTTTT. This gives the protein CASSISGSTGELFF. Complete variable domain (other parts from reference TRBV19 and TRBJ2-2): DGGITQSPKYLFRKEGQNVTLSCEQNLNHDAMYWYRQDPGQGLRLIYYSQIVNDFQKGDIAEGYSVSREKKESFPLTVTSAQKNPTAFYLCASSISGSTGELFFGEGSRLTVL.

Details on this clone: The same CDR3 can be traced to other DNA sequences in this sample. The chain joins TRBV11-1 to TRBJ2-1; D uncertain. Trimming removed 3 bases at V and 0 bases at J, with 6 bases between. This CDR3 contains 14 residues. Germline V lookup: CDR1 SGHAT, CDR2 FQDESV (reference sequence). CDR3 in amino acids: CASSLSSSYNEQFF. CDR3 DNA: TGTGCCAGCAGCTTGTCAAGCTCCTACAATGAGCAGTTCTTC.